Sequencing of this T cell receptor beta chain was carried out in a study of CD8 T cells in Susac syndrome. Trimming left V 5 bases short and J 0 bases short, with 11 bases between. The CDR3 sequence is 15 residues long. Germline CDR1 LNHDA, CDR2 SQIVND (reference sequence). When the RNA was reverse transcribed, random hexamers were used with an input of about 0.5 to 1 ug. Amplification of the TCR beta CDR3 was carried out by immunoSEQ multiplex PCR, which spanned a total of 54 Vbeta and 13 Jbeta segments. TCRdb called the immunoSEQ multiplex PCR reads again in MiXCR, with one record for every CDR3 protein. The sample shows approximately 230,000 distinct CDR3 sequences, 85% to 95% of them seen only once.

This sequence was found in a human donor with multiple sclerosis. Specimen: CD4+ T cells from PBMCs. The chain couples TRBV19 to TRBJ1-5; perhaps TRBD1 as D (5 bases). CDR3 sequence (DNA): TGTGCCAGTAGTGTCCAGGGAAATAGCAATCAGCCCCAGCATTTT. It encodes CASSVQGNSNQPQHF.